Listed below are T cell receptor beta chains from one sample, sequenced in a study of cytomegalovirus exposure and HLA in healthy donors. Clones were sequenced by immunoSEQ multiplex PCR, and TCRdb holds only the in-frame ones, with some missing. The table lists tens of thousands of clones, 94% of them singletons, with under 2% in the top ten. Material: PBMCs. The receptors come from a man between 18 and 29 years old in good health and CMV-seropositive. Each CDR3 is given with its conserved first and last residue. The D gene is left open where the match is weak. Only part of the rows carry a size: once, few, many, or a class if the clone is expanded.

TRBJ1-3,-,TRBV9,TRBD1,TGTGCCAGCAGCCCTAGACAGGGGTTAGGTGGAAACACCATATATTTT,CASSPRQGLGGNTIYF
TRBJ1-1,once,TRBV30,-,TGTGCCTGGAGTGTGGGGAGGTACACTGAAGCTTTCTTT,CAWSVGRYTEAFF
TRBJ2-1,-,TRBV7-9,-,TGTGCCAGCAGCTTTTTCGACCTGCGAGCGTCCTACAATGAGCAGTTCTTC,CASSFFDLRASYNEQFF
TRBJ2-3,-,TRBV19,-,TGTGCCAGTAGCCCGGTATTAGAAGCGACAGTTAAAACAGATACGCAGTATTTT,CASSPVLEATVKTDTQYF
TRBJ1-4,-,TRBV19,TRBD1,TGTGCCAGTAGTACCCGACAGGGGGCGGCGGAAAAACTGTTTTTT,CASSTRQGAAEKLFF
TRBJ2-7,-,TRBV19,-,TGTGCCAGTAGTATAGACAGGGGCTCCTACGAGCAGTACTTC,CASSIDRGSYEQYF
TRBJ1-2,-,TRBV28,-,TGTGCCAGCAGCTATTATTCAGGGGAAGGCTACACCTTC,CASSYYSGEGYTF
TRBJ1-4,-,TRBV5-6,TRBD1,TGTGCCAGCAGACCCGCGGGACAGATTAATGAAAAACTGTTTTTT,CASRPAGQINEKLFF
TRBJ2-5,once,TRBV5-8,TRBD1,TGTGCCAGCAGCCCCAGGACAGGGATAGAGACCCAGTACTTC,CASSPRTGIETQYF
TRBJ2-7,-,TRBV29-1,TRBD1,TGCAGCGTGGGGACAGTCTTTTCCTCCTACGAGCAGTACTTC,CSVGTVFSSYEQYF
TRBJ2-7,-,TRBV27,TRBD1,TGTGCCAGCAGTTTATGTGGAGTCACCGGGACAGTCTCCTACGAGCAGTACTTC,CASSLCGVTGTVSYEQYF
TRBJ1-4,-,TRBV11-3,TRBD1,TGTGCCAGCAGCTCGGGACAGTCATTTGAAAAACTGTTTTTT,CASSSGQSFEKLFF
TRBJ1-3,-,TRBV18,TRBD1,TGTGCCAGCTCACCGGACAGGGGAAGGAACACCATATATTTT,CASSPDRGRNTIYF
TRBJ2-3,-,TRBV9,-,TGTGCCAGCAGCGTAGCGAGTCGCACAGATACGCAGTATTTT,CASSVASRTDTQYF
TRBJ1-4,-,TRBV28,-,TGTGCCAGCAGTTGGCCACGTGGGCAAGTAGGAGAAAAACTGTTTTTT,CASSWPRGQVGEKLFF
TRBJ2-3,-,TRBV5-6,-,TGTGCCAGCAGCCGGACTATCCGAGGCACAGATACGCAGTATTTT,CASSRTIRGTDTQYF
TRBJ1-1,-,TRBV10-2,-,TGCGCCAGCAGTCGGGAGGGGAGCACTGAAGCTTTCTTT,CASSREGSTEAFF
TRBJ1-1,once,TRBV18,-,TGTGCCAGCTCACCGTGGTCGGGCACTGAAGCTTTCTTT,CASSPWSGTEAFF
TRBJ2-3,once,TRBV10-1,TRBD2,TGCGCCAGCAGTCTGACTAGCGGGATCACAGATACGCAGTATTTT,CASSLTSGITDTQYF
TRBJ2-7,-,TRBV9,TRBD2,TGTGCCAGCAGCGTGGGGCTAGCGGGAGCTGCGCTATCCGAGCAGTACTTC,CASSVGLAGAALSEQYF
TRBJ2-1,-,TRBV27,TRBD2,TGTGCCAGCAGTACAGCTACTAGCGGGAGTTACAATGAGCAGTTCTTC,CASSTATSGSYNEQFF
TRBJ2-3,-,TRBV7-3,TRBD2,TGTGCCAGCAGCTTAAGAGGCCCGCGGCTAGCGGGAGGAGCAGATACGCAGTATTTT,CASSLRGPRLAGGADTQYF
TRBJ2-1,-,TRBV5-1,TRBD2,TGCGCCAGCAGCTTGGCCTGGGGGGAGGGTTACAATGAGCAGTTCTTC,CASSLAWGEGYNEQFF
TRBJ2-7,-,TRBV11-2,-,TGTGCCAGCAGCGTGGCTCTCTCCTACGAGCAGTACTTC,CASSVALSYEQYF